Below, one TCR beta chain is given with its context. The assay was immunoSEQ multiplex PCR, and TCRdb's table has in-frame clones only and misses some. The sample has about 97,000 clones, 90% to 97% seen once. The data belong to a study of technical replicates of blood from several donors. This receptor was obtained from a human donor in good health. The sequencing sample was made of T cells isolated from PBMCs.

This CDR3 is CASSLWRETDTQYF. In nucleotides, the CDR3 is TGTGCCAGCAGTCTGTGGCGGGAGACAGATACGCAGTATTTT. The chain joins TRBV4-2 to TRBJ2-3, with TRBD2 matching over 7 bases. Germline V gene data show CDR1 as LGHNA and CDR2 as YNFKEQ. This CDR3 contains 14 residues. The V segment lost 6 bases and the J segment 3 bases; nucleotides outside the gene matches: 6.